One and the same sample provided the 9 T cell receptor beta chains below, sequenced in a study of blood T cell repertoires in COVID-19. Only in-frame clones appear in the TCRdb table, and some are missing; sequencing was by immunoSEQ multiplex PCR. Among roughly 410,000 clones listed, around 90% were seen once. Sequenced material: peripheral blood. The receptors shown here come from a man in his forties with acute or convalescent COVID-19.

V is TRBV13 and J is TRBJ1-1; 8 positions match TRBD1. CDR3 length: 16 residues. From germline, CDR1 is PRHDT and CDR2 FYEKMQ (reference sequence). V shed 2 bases and J 5 bases; nucleotides not matched to a gene: 10. The CDR3 sequence is CASSLSWSGGETEAFF. The DNA of the CDR3 is TGTGCCAGCAGCTTAAGCTGGTCAGGGGGCGAAACTGAAGCTTTCTTT. The full variable domain, in which reference TRBV13 and TRBJ1-1 provide the parts outside the CDR3, is AAGVIQSPRHLIKEKRETATLKCYPIPRHDTVYWYQQGPGQDPQFLISFYEKMQSDKGSIPDRFSAQQFSDYHSELNMSSLELGDSALYFCASSLSWSGGETEAFFGQGTRLTVV.

The chain links TRBV2 to TRBJ1-2; no definite D call. The CDR3 is made up of 13 amino acids. CDR1 and CDR2 (germline): SNHLY, FYNNEI. V was pared by 8 bases and J by 4 bases, with 14 bases between. CDR3 amino acids: CASQWVEGYGYTF. The CDR3 DNA sequence: TGTGCCAGCCAATGGGTCGAGGGCTATGGCTACACCTTC.

The chain combines TRBV19 with TRBJ1-5; perhaps TRBD1 as D (5 bases). The germline CDR1 and CDR2 sequences are LNHDA and SQIVND (reference sequence). V was shortened by 1 base and J by 4 bases, with 17 bases between the two germline ends. This CDR3 has 17 residues. The DNA for the CDR3 is TGTGCCAGTAGTATAGCCCGGGCGGGGGGTTCGAATCAGCCCCAGCATTTT. The encoded protein is CASSIARAGGSNQPQHF.

The chain employs TRBV5-1 and TRBJ1-1; perhaps TRBD1 as D (6 bases). The CDR3 extends over 14 amino acids. CDR1 is SGHRS, CDR2 YFSETQ, per germline. V was clipped by 0 bases and J by 6 bases, with 12 bases between them. The CDR3 nucleotides read TGCGCCAGCAGCTTGGCAGGACAGAAACCTGAAGCTTTCTTT. This encodes CASSLAGQKPEAFF.

The CDR3 sequence is CASSSRTPTELANYGYTF. CDR3 coding DNA: TGCGCCAGCAGCTCCAGGACCCCGACAGAACTGGCTAACTATGGCTACACCTTC. The chain has TRBV5-1 and TRBJ1-2, with D perhaps matching TRBD1 (5 bases). The CDR3 loop spans 18 amino acids. Trimming left V 3 bases short and J 0 bases short, with 21 bases between. Germline V gives CDR1 SGHRS, CDR2 YFSETQ.

This chain uses TRBV4-1 with TRBJ2-7; 10 bases align to TRBD2. The V segment lost 1 base and the J segment 2 bases; nucleotides outside the gene matches: 8. CDR1 MGHRA and CDR2 YSYEKL come from the germline V gene. The CDR3 consists of 17 residues. The CDR3 loop is CASSQVAGGLTTYEQYF. CDR3 nucleotides: TGCGCCAGCAGCCAAGTAGCGGGGGGCCTCACTACCTACGAGCAGTACTTC.

This chain connects TRBV5-1 to TRBJ2-7; the D is unclear. The germline V and J ends were trimmed by 4 bases and 3 bases, with 14 bases remaining between them. The CDR3 is 14 residues long. Germline V gives CDR1 SGHRS, CDR2 YFSETQ. The CDR3 DNA sequence: TGCGCCAGCAGCCCACTCCCTGAGAGCTACGAGCAGTACTTC. Encoded protein: CASSPLPESYEQYF.

This clone has just a few counts. The J gene is TRBJ1-1, the V gene TRBV7-9; D uncertain. Germline V gene data show CDR1 as SEHNR and CDR2 as FQNEAQ (reference sequence). Trimming cost V 1 base and J 4 bases, with 7 bases left between them. CDR3 length: 13 residues. The CDR3 loop is CASSLERFTEAFF. CDR3 coding DNA: TGTGCCAGCAGCTTAGAGCGGTTCACTGAAGCTTTCTTT.

The chain joins TRBV5-1 to TRBJ2-2; D is possibly TRBD2 (5 bases). Trimming took off 3 bases at V and 0 bases at J, with 9 bases between the two ends. The length of the CDR3 is 15 residues. CDR1 is SGHRS and CDR2 is YFSETQ in the germline V gene. The CDR3 here is CASSSSGANTGELFF. Written as DNA, the CDR3 is TGCGCCAGCAGCTCGAGCGGAGCGAACACCGGGGAGCTGTTTTTT.